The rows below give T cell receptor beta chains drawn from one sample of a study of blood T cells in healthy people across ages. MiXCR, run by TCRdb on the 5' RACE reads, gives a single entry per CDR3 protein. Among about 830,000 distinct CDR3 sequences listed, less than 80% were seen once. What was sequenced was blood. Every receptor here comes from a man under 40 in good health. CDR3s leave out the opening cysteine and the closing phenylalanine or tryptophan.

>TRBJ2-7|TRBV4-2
ASSATGVREQY
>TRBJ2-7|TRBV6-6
ASSKPGQGVYEQY
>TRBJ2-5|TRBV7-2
ASSLVGAGETQY
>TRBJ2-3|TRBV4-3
ASSQSSRVAGGITDTQY
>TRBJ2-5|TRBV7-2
ASSSPLGPAPQETQY
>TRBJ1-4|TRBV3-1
ASSQRPRSEKLF
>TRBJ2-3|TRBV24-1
ATSGTGEPSTDTQY
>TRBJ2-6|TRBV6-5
ASSFETGFSGANVLT
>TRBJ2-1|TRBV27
ASSLSSSGGINEQF
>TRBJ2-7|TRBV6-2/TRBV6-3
ASRNGQGDVYEQY
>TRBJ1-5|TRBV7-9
ASSLGTEVNQPQH
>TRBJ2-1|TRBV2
ASSRAVFNEQF
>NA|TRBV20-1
SATTSGGHEQY
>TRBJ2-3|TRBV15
ATSSSGTSDTQY